The clone carrying this T cell receptor (beta chain) occurred many times. Its specificity is not known. A universal primer site was created by template switching, with the cDNA bearing unique molecular identifiers. TCRdb re-called the 5' RACE reads with MiXCR, one entry per CDR3 protein. The sample consists of 350,000 to 400,000 distinct CDR3 sequences, approximately 9.1% of them appearing once. CDR1 SGHRS and CDR2 YFSETQ come from the germline V gene. V lost 2 bases and J 5 bases, leaving 8 bases between the germline ends. This CDR3 contains 12 residues. This entry belongs to a study of identical twins. Study observations and caveats: For cord blood, abundant beta clonotypes had fewer insertions, unlike memory repertoires, which showed none. Excess twin sharing in beta out-of-frame sequences was weaker.

Sequencing used naive T cells sorted from blood. The gene calls are TRBV5-1 and TRBJ2-7; tentative D call: TRBD1 (6 bases). The sequence was collected from a woman aged 45-65 years in good health. The CDR3 loop is CASSLQGHEQYF. DNA of the CDR3: TGCGCCAGCAGCTTACAGGGCCACGAGCAGTACTTC.